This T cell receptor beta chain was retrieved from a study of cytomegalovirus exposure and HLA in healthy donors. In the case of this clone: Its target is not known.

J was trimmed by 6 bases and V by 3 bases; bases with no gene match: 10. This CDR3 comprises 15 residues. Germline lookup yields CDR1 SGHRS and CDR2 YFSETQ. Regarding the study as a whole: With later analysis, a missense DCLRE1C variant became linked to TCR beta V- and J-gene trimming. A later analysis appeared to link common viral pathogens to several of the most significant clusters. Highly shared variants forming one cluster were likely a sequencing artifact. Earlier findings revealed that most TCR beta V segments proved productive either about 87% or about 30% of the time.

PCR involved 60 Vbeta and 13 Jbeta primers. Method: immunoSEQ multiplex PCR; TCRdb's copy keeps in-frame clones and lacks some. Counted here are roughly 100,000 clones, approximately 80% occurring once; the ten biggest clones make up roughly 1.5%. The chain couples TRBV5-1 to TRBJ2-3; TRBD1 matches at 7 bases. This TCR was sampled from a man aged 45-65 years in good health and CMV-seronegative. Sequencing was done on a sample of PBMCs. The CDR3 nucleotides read TGCGCCAGCAGCTCATCCGACAGGGCTTTGGATACGCAGTATTTT. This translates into CASSSSDRALDTQYF.